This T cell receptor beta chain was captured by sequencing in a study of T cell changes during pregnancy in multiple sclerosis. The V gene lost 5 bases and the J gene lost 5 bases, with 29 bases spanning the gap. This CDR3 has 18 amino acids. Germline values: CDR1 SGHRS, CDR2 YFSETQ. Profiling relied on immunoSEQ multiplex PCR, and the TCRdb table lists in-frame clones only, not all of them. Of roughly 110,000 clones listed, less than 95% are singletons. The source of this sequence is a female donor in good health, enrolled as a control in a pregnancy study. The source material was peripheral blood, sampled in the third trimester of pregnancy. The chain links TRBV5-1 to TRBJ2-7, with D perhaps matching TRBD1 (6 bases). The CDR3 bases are TGCGCCAGCAGACTTTGGGGTCCAGAAACAGGGTCCTTCAACGAGCAGTACTTC. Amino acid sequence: CASRLWGPETGSFNEQYF.